This T cell receptor beta chain came from a study of blood T cell repertoires in COVID-19. Study information: Samples of COVID-19 (acute and convalescent) were obtained from the United States, Italy and Spain. T cells, B-cell-depleted T cells, or PBMCs supplied cDNA or gDNA.

Authors' processing steps: Nucleated cell counts were estimated from reference gene primer amplification. Clones were sequenced by immunoSEQ multiplex PCR, and TCRdb holds only the in-frame ones, with some missing. V and J calls and clone size follow that table, whereas D and trimming were derived from the DNA. The table records approximately 90,000 clones, about 80% of them present only once. Germline CDR1 is LNHNV and CDR2 is YYDKDF (reference sequence). The CDR3 consists of 14 residues. With 8 bases clipped from V and 7 bases from J, the junction kept 9 bases outside the gene matches. This chain connects TRBV15 to TRBJ1-1; 11 bases agree with TRBD1. The TCR comes from a human donor in a cohort sampled during active COVID-19. Sequencing input: peripheral blood. Here the CDR3 reads CATEEGQGEDEAFF. CDR3 DNA sequence: TGTGCCACCGAAGAGGGACAGGGGGAAGATGAAGCTTTCTTT. The whole variable domain, filled in from reference TRBV15 and TRBJ1-1, reads DAMVIQNPRYQVTQFGKPVTLSCSQTLNHNVMYWYQQKSSQAPKLLFHYYDKDFNNEADTPDNFQSRRPNTSFCFLDIRSPGLGDTAMYLCATEEGQGEDEAFFGQGTRLTVV.